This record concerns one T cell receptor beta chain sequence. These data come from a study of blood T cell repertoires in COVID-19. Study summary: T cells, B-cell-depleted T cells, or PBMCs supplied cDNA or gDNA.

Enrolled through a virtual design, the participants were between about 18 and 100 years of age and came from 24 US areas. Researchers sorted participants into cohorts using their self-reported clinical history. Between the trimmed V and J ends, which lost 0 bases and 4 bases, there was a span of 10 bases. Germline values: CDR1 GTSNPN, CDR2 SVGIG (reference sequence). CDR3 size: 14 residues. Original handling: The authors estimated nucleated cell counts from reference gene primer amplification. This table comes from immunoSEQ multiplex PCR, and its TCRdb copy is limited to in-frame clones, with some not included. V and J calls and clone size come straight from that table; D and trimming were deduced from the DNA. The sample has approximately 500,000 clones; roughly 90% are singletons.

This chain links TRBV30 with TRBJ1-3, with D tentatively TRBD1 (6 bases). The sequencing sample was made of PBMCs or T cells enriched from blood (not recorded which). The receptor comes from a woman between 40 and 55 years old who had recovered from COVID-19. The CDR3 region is CAWSVTDRGNTIYF. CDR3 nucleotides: TGTGCCTGGAGTGTAACGGACAGAGGAAACACCATATATTTT.